This record covers a single T cell receptor beta chain. The antigen is unknown. There are 14 residues in the CDR3. Germline lookup yields CDR1 SQVTM and CDR2 ANQGSEA. Trimming removed 4 bases at V and 11 bases at J, with 23 bases between. With a J-beta primer mix and a sample-barcoded 5' primer, a second PCR ran about 6 to 11 cycles. There were at least 3 million CDR3-containing paired-end reads obtained from each sample. TCRdb re-derived calls from the 5' RACE reads in MiXCR, one entry per CDR3 protein. The data contain over 1,300,000 distinct CDR3 sequences, approximately 63% of them singletons. This entry belongs to a study of blood T cells in healthy people across ages. RNA extraction gave at least 5.5 micrograms of total RNA per sample. Study-level findings and limits: The donors' CMV status was not determined, possibly confounding changes in expanded clonotypes.

This receptor was taken from a man in his late teens or twenties in good health. The sample taken for sequencing was blood. This chain uses TRBV29-1 with TRBJ2-5, with D maybe TRBD2 (6 bases). The DNA of the CDR3 is TGCAGCGTTGGGACGGGAGCAGTCCCCTCTGAGCAGTACTTC. Its translation: CSVGTGAVPSEQYF. The whole variable domain, filled in from reference TRBV29-1 and TRBJ2-5, reads SAVISQKPSRDICQRGTSLTIQCQVDSQVTMMFWYRQQPGQSLTLIATANQGSEATYESGFVIDKFPISRPNLTFSTLTVSNMSPEDSSIYLCSVGTGAVPSEQYFGPGTRLLVL.